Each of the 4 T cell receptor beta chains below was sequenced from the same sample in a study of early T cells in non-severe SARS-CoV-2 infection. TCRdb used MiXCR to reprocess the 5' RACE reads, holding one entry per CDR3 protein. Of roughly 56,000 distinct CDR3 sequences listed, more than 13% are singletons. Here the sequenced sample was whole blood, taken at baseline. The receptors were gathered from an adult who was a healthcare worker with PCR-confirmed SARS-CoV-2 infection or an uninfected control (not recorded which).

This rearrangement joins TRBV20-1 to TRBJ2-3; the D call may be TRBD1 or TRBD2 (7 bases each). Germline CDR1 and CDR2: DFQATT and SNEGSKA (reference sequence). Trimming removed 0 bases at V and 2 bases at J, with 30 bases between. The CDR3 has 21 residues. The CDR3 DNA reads TGCAGTGCTAGAGATTCAGGGGGGGGGAGTTTTTCGATCCCCTCCACAGATACGCAGTATTTT. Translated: CSARDSGGGSFSIPSTDTQYF.

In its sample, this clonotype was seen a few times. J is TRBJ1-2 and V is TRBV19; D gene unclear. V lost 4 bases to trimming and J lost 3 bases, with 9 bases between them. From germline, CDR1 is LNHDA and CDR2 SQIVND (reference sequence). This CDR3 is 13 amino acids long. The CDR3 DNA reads TGTGCCAGTAGTACCCGACATGACTATGGCTACACCTTC. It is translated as CASSTRHDYGYTF.

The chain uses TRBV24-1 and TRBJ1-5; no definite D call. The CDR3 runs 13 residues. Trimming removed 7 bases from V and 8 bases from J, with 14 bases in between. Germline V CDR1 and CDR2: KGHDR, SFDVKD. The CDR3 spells CATRPGYKKPQHF. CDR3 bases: TGTGCCACCAGACCAGGTTACAAGAAGCCCCAGCATTTT.

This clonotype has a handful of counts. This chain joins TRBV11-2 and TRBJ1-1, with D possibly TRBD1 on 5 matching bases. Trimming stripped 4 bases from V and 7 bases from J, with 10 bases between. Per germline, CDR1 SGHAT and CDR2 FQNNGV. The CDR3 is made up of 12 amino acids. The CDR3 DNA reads TGTGCCAGCAGCTCCCGGGGCGGTGAAGCTTTCTTT. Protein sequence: CASSSRGGEAFF.